This T cell receptor beta chain was identified during a study of regulatory T cells in long-lasting Graves disease. Overall study: Positivity for TSH receptor antibodies plus over 5 years of antithyroid drugs meant persistent Graves' disease. General observations from the study: The study found TRBV28, TRBJ1-2 and TRBJ2-5 favored in persistent disease.

The germline CDR1 and CDR2 sequences are DFQATT and SNEGSKA (reference sequence). Trimming cost V 1 base and J 3 bases; bases outside gene matches: 4. The CDR3 is 14 amino acids. The time point here: persistent/refractory GD, antithyroid drugs over 5 years with positive TRAb. Making the TCR library involved RNA that had been extracted from PBMCs. In Xi'an, China, an endocrinology department was the source of patients. This clonotype was seen many times. Its antigen is as yet unknown. CDR3-region Arm-PCR and iRepertoire HTBI primers produced the TCR beta libraries. In the original analysis: Samples jointly harbored 60 to 65 TRBV and 15 or so TRBJ segments. TCRdb called the multiplex PCR reads again in MiXCR, with one record for every CDR3 protein. In this record, the V and J calls reflect TCRdb's handling and not the investigators' own analysis. The sample has a few hundred thousand distinct CDR3 sequences, approximately 21% seen once.

The chain couples TRBV20-1 to TRBJ2-7, with 9 bases aligning to TRBD2. The receptor was isolated from a female donor with Graves disease. This sample comprised peripheral blood mononuclear cells (PBMCs), obtained when the disease was refractory, from a patient treated with antithyroid drugs. CDR3 region: CSARGPSGNYEQYF. DNA for the CDR3: TGCAGTGCTAGAGGCCCTAGCGGGAACTACGAGCAGTACTTC.